Listed below are T cell receptor beta chains from one sample, sequenced in a study of OX40 agonist ivuxolimab in advanced cancers. The protocol was immunoSEQ multiplex PCR, while the TCRdb copy is restricted to in-frame clones and leaves out a portion. Of some 130,000 clones listed, around nine tenths are singletons. This sample comprised CD4+ or CD8+ T cells sorted from blood, obtained in a trial of the OX40 agonist ivuxolimab. The origin of the receptors is an adult with an advanced solid tumor such as melanoma, head and neck, liver or kidney cancer. Both conserved end residues are part of each CDR3. The D gene is left open where the match is weak. Rows give clone size only sometimes, using once, few, many, or a class for an expanded clone.

cdr3_aa | cdr3_nt | d_call | v_call | clone_size | j_call | cdr3_length
CASSQLGQVSTDTQYF | TGCGCCAGCAGCCAACTCGGACAGGTTAGCACAGATACGCAGTATTTT | TRBD1 | TRBV4-3 | NA | TRBJ2-3 | 16
CASSVSPEIADTQYF | TGTGCCAGCAGCGTCTCCCCGGAGATCGCAGATACGCAGTATTTT | NA | TRBV9 | NA | TRBJ2-3 | 15
CASSDQDRVSETQYF | TGTGCCAGCAGTGATCAGGACAGGGTTTCAGAGACCCAGTACTTC | TRBD1 | TRBV6-1 | NA | TRBJ2-5 | 15
CASSIDQNTGELFF | TGTGCCAGTAGTATAGATCAGAACACCGGGGAGCTGTTTTTT | NA | TRBV19 | NA | TRBJ2-2 | 14
CSVDQGPNYGYTF | TGCAGCGTTGACCAGGGACCTAACTATGGCTACACCTTC | NA | TRBV29-1 | NA | TRBJ1-2 | 13
CSVRATGPMNEKLFF | TGCAGCGTGCGCGCTACAGGGCCCATGAATGAAAAACTGTTTTTT | NA | TRBV29-1 | NA | TRBJ1-4 | 15
CASSSSITGGTGEKLFF | TGTGCCAGCAGTTCGTCTATCACAGGGGGGACGGGTGAAAAACTGTTTTTT | TRBD1 | TRBV7-8 | NA | TRBJ1-4 | 17
CASSSSLAGGSNEQFF | TGCGCCAGCAGCTCGAGCCTAGCGGGAGGTAGTAATGAGCAGTTCTTC | TRBD2 | TRBV5-1 | few | TRBJ2-1 | 16
CASSLALSGTSNYEQYF | TGTGCCAGCAGTTTAGCATTGTCCGGGACAAGTAACTACGAGCAGTACTTC | NA | TRBV28 | NA | TRBJ2-7 | 17
CASTQGVGGYTF | TGTGCCAGCACCCAAGGGGTGGGCGGCTACACCTTC | NA | TRBV6-4 | NA | TRBJ1-2 | 12
CASSSDRGWEKLFF | TGTGCCAGCAGTTCTGACAGGGGGTGGGAAAAACTGTTTTTT | TRBD1 | TRBV27 | NA | TRBJ1-4 | 14
CASKGRANTEAFF | TGTGCCAGCAAGGGCAGGGCGAACACTGAAGCTTTCTTT | NA | TRBV28 | NA | TRBJ1-1 | 13
CASSLTGGREQYF | TGTGCCAGCAGTTTGACAGGGGGGAGGGAGCAGTACTTC | TRBD1 | TRBV28 | once | TRBJ2-7 | 13
CASIRSGLSSYEQYF | TGTGCCAGCATACGGAGCGGTTTGAGCTCCTACGAGCAGTACTTC | NA | TRBV6-1 | NA | TRBJ2-7 | 15
CAWEQGGGQPQHF | TGTGCCTGGGAACAGGGAGGGGGTCAGCCCCAGCATTTT | NA | TRBV30 | NA | TRBJ1-5 | 13
CASSFLDYSYEQYF | TGTGCCAGCAGTTTTCTGGACTACTCCTACGAGCAGTACTTC | NA | TRBV28 | NA | TRBJ2-7 | 14
CASSATDTSQETQYF | TGTGCCAGTAGTGCCACCGACACCTCCCAAGAGACCCAGTACTTC | NA | TRBV19 | NA | TRBJ2-5 | 15